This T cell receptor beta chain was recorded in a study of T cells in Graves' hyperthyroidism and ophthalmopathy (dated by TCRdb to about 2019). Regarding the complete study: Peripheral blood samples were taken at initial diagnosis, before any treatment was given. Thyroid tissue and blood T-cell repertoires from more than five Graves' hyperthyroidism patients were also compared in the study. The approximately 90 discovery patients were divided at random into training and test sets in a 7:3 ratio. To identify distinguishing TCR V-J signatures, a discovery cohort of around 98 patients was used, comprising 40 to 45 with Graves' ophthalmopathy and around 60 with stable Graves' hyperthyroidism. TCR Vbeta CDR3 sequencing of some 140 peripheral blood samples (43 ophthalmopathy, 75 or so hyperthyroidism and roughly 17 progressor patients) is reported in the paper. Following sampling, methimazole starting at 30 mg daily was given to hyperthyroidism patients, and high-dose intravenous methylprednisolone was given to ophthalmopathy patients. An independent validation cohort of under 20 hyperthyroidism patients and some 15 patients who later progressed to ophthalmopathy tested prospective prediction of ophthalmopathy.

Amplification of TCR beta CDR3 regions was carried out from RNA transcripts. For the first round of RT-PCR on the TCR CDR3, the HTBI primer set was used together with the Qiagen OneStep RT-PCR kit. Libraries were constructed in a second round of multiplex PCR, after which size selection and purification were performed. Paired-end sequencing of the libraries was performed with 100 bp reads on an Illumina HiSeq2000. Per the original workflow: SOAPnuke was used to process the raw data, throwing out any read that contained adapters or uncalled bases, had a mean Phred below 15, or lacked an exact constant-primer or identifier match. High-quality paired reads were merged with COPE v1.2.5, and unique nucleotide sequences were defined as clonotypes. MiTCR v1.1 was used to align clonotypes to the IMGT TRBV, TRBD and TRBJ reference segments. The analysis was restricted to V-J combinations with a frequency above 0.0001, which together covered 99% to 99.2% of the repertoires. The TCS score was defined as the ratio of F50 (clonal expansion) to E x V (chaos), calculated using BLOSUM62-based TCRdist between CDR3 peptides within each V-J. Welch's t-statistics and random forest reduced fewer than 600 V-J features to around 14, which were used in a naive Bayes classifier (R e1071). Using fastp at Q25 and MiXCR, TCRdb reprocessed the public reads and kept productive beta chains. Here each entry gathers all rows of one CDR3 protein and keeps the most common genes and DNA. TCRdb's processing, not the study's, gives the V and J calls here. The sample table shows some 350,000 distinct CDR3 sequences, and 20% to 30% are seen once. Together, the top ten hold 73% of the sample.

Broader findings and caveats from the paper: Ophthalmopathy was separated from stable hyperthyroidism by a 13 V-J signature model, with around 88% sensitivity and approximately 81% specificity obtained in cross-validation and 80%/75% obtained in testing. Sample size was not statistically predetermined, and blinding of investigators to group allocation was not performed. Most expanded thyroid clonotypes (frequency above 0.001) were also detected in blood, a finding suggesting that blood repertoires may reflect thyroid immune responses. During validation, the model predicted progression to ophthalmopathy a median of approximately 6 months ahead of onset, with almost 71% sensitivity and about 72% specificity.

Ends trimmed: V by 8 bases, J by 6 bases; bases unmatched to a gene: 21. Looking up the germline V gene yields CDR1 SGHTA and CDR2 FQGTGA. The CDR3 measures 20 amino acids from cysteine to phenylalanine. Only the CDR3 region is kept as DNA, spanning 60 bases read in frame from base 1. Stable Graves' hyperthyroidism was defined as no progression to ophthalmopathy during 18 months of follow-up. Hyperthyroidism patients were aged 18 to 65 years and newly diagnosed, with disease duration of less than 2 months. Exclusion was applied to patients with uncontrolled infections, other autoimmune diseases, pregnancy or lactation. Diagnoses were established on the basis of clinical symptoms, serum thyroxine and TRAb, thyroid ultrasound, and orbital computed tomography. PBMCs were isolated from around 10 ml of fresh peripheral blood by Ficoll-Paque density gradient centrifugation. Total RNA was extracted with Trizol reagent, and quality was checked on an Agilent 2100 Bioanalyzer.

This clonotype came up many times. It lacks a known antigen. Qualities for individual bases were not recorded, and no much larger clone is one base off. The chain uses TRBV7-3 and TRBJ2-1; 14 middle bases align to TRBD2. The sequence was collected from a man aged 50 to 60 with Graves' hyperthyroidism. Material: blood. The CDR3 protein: CASGLITGLAGANAVNEQFF. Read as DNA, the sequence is TGTGCCAGCGGTCTTATCACGGGACTAGCGGGAGCCAACGCGGTCAATGAGCAGTTCTTC.